Included here is one T cell receptor beta chain sequence, with context. In the study's own analysis: The authors estimated nucleated cell counts from reference gene primer amplification. Repertoires were generated with immunoSEQ multiplex PCR, while TCRdb's copy carries only in-frame clones and drops some. D and trimming were read from the DNA, whereas the V and J calls and clone size are those reported in that table. There are 250,000 or so clones in the sample; roughly 80% occur only once, and roughly 3.2% lies in the top ten. V was shortened by 6 bases and J by 7 bases, with 13 bases between the two germline ends. The CDR3 is 13 residues long. Germline CDR1 and CDR2: LGHNT and FRNRAP. Participants reported their clinical history, and cohort assignment relied on those reports. The sample belongs to a study of blood T cell repertoires in COVID-19. Turning to the study itself: COVID-19 samples collected from the United States, Italy and Spain covered acute and convalescent phases. T cells, B-cell-depleted T cells, or PBMCs provided the cDNA or gDNA that served as material.

Sequenced: PBMCs or T cells enriched from blood (not recorded which). The chain combines TRBV12-5 with TRBJ2-1, with D perhaps matching TRBD1 (5 bases). This sequence originates from a man aged 45-65 years who had recovered from COVID-19. DNA of the CDR3: TGTGCTAGTGGGAAGGACACTGATAATGAGCAGTTCTTC. Protein product: CASGKDTDNEQFF.